What follows describes a single T cell receptor (beta chain). Its antigen is not known. This entry belongs to a study of T cells in Graves' hyperthyroidism and ophthalmopathy. Uncontrolled infection, other autoimmune disease, pregnancy or lactation barred patients from enrollment. Trimming cost V 1 base and J 3 bases; bases outside gene matches: 6. This CDR3 spans 15 amino acids. CDR1 is DFQATT, CDR2 SNEGSKA, per germline (reference sequence). Study-level points and caveats: In the blood, most expanded thyroid clonotypes above 0.001 appeared as well. The model predicted ophthalmopathy a median roughly six months before onset. From stable hyperthyroidism, ophthalmopathy was separated by a 13 V-J model.

The source material, RNA transcripts, was used to amplify TCR beta CDR3 regions. An initial round of RT-PCR targeting the TCR CDR3 relied on the HTBI primer set. MiXCR was run by TCRdb on the multiplex PCR reads, yielding one entry per CDR3 protein. The sample shows 550,000 to 700,000 distinct CDR3 sequences, about half of them seen only once. The sequence was collected from an adult woman with Graves' disease, either hyperthyroidism or ophthalmopathy (not recorded which). Sequenced material: peripheral blood or thyroid tissue (not recorded which). The rearrangement uses TRBV20-1 and TRBJ2-7; 10 bases map to TRBD1. CDR3: CSARADRGRIYEQYF. CDR3 nucleotides: TGCAGTGCTAGAGCCGACAGGGGGCGCATCTACGAGCAGTACTTC.